The 13 T cell receptor beta chains below come from one sample, sequenced in a study of blood T cell repertoires in COVID-19. Only in-frame clones appear in the TCRdb table, and some are missing; sequencing was by immunoSEQ multiplex PCR. The sample consists of 70,000 or so clones, approximately 90% of them appearing once. The specimen sequenced was peripheral blood. The receptor source for this set is a woman aged 18-30 years with acute or convalescent COVID-19.

V gene TRBV9 combines with J gene TRBJ2-3, with D perhaps TRBD2 (6 bases). The germline V gene has CDR1 SGDLS and CDR2 YYNGEE. The CDR3 length is 16 residues. Trimming cost V 0 bases and J 4 bases, with 15 bases left between them. This CDR3 reads CASSVATPGVPDTQYF. Here the CDR3 DNA reads TGTGCCAGCAGCGTAGCCACACCGGGAGTTCCAGATACGCAGTATTTT.

This clone appeared a single time. J is TRBJ2-7 and V is TRBV14; 9 bases line up with TRBD1. With 1 base clipped from V and 5 bases from J, the junction kept 9 bases outside the gene matches. Germline lookup yields CDR1 SGHDN and CDR2 FVKESK. This CDR3 is 16 amino acids long. CDR3 coding DNA: TGTGCCAGCAGCCAAGTGGGACAGGGAATCTCTCACGAGCAGTACTTC. Translated, it gives CASSQVGQGISHEQYF.

The chain recombines TRBV9 with TRBJ2-5; 7 nucleotides match TRBD1. The CDR3 consists of 17 residues. The junction had 15 bases not matched to a gene; V was cut back by 4 bases and J by 3 bases. Germline loops: CDR1 SGDLS, CDR2 YYNGEE. The DNA of the CDR3 is TGTGCCAGCAGCCCTGGCTCGAGAACAGGGGCCAAAGAGACCCAGTACTTC. Amino acid sequence: CASSPGSRTGAKETQYF. The full variable domain, with the rest looked up from reference TRBV9 and TRBJ2-5, is DSGVTQTPKHLITATGQRVTLRCSPRSGDLSVYWYQQSLDQGLQFLIQYYNGEERAKGNILERFSAQQFPDLHSELNLSSLELGDSALYFCASSPGSRTGAKETQYFGPGTRLLVL.

Concerning this clone: In the same sample, other DNA sequences code for this CDR3. This chain uses TRBV30 with TRBJ2-1, with TRBD1 matching 10 bases. Germline V gene sequence: CDR1 GTSNPN, CDR2 SVGIG (reference sequence). The CDR3 runs 14 residues. With 5 bases clipped from V and 4 bases from J, the junction kept 5 bases outside the gene matches. CDR3 DNA: TGTGCCTGGGGACCGGGACAGGGGTACAATGAGCAGTTCTTC. Translating it yields CAWGPGQGYNEQFF.

The rearrangement uses TRBV30 and TRBJ1-2; 8 bases map to TRBD1. Germline V gives CDR1 GTSNPN, CDR2 SVGIG (reference sequence). The V gene end was trimmed by 0 bases and the J gene end by 4 bases; junction bases not matched to a gene: 7. This CDR3 has 15 residues. The chain's CDR3 is CAWSVAPGGFYGYTF. The DNA for the CDR3 is TGTGCCTGGAGTGTGGCTCCAGGGGGCTTCTATGGCTACACCTTC.

The V call is TRBV6-2 or TRBV6-3, the J call TRBJ1-6; no firm D call. There are 18 residues in the CDR3. CDR1 and CDR2 from the germline V gene are MNHEY and SVGEGT. Trimming took 5 bases from V and 0 from J, leaving 17 bases between them. The CDR3 protein is CASSVGSRRSSYNSPLHF. The CDR3 nucleotides are TGTGCCAGCAGTGTCGGGTCTCGCCGGAGCTCCTATAATTCACCCCTCCACTTT.

This clone came up once. The chain links TRBV13 to TRBJ2-3; 8 bases agree with TRBD2. From germline, CDR1 is PRHDT and CDR2 FYEKMQ (reference sequence). The V gene end was trimmed by 5 bases and the J gene end by 6 bases; junction bases not matched to a gene: 10. CDR3 size: 15 residues. CDR3 DNA: TGTGCCAGCAGCCACGGGACTAGGAGCGTTGATACGCAGTATTTT. Protein sequence: CASSHGTRSVDTQYF.

V usage is TRBV27 and J usage is TRBJ2-1; 9 bases line up with TRBD2. The CDR3 is 16 residues long. Looked up from germline, CDR1 is MNHEY and CDR2 is SMNVEV (reference sequence). V was pared by 2 bases and J by 2 bases, with 4 bases of the junction left unmatched. CDR3 in amino acids: CASSLEREVPYNEQFF. The CDR3 DNA reads as TGTGCCAGCAGTTTAGAGCGGGAGGTCCCCTACAATGAGCAGTTCTTC.

This clone was picked up one time. CDR3 amino acids: CASSPDRDEAFF. The CDR3 DNA is TGTGCCAGCAGCCCGGACAGGGACGAAGCTTTCTTT. The chain carries TRBV7-9 and TRBJ1-1; 8 bases are shared with TRBD1. Germline assignment: CDR1 SEHNR and CDR2 FQNEAQ (reference sequence). J lost 8 bases, V lost 5 bases, and 4 bases had no gene match. This CDR3 is built from 12 residues.

The chain couples TRBV5-1 to TRBJ1-2; tentative D call: TRBD1 (5 bases). There are 14 residues in the CDR3. Trimming removed 3 bases from V and 3 bases from J, with 12 bases in between. In germline, CDR1 is SGHRS, CDR2 YFSETQ. CDR3 DNA sequence: TGCGCCAGCAGCTCATCCGGAGGGGACTATGGCTACACCTTC. It specifies CASSSSGGDYGYTF.

CDR3 sequence (DNA): TGTGCCATCAGTGGACCGGGACAGGGCTCCTACGAGCAGTACTTC. Protein: CAISGPGQGSYEQYF. The chain has TRBV10-3 and TRBJ2-7; 9 bases agree with TRBD1. The germline V gene encodes CDR1 ENHRY and CDR2 SYGVKD. The length of the CDR3 is 15 residues. V was pared by 4 bases and J by 0 bases, with 4 bases of the junction left unmatched.

This sequence joins TRBV16 and TRBJ1-1; no reliable D call. Trimming left V 5 bases short and J 1 base short, with 11 bases between. Germline CDR1 is KGHSY and CDR2 is FQNENV. This CDR3 region has 14 residues. The DNA for the CDR3 is TGTGCCAGCAGCTCCGTGCGGTCGAACACTGAAGCTTTCTTT. It specifies CASSSVRSNTEAFF.

The V gene is TRBV5-1, the J gene TRBJ2-1; possibly TRBD2 for D (5 bases). The CDR3 length is 16 residues. V was pared by 0 bases and J by 0 bases, with 10 bases between. Germline values: CDR1 SGHRS, CDR2 YFSETQ. DNA of the CDR3: TGCGCCAGCAGCTTGGGGTCGGGAAGCTCCTACAATGAGCAGTTCTTC. Amino acids: CASSLGSGSSYNEQFF.